Listed below are T cell receptor beta chains from one sample, sequenced in a study of cytomegalovirus exposure and HLA in healthy donors. Produced via immunoSEQ multiplex PCR; TCRdb's table is partial and in-frame only. The table shows about 220,000 clones, with about 93% occurring only once. The source material was PBMCs. Receptors were obtained from a woman aged 18 to 35 in good health and CMV-seronegative. Each CDR3 is given with its conserved first and last residue. The D gene is left open where the match is weak. Only some rows state a clone size, as once, few, many or a class for expanded clones.

d_gene	v_gene	j_gene	abundance	CDR3aa	CDR3nt
TRBD1	TRBV5-6	TRBJ1-4	NA	CASSPDRDEKLFF	TGTGCCAGCAGCCCGGACAGGGATGAAAAACTGTTTTTT
TRBD2	TRBV5-1	TRBJ2-7	NA	CASAPLAGADEQYF	TGCGCCAGTGCCCCCTTAGCGGGAGCCGACGAGCAGTACTTC
TRBD1	TRBV6-1	TRBJ1-1	NA	CASRKTGQMNTEAFF	TGTGCCAGCAGAAAAACGGGACAGATGAACACTGAAGCTTTCTTT
TRBD2	TRBV11-2	TRBJ2-3	NA	CASSPRGAGGRTQYF	TGTGCCAGCAGCCCGCGGGGAGCGGGAGGTCGCACGCAGTATTTT
TRBD1	TRBV30	TRBJ1-1	NA	CAWSGTGATEAFF	TGTGCCTGGAGTGGAACAGGGGCCACTGAAGCTTTCTTT
TRBD2	TRBV28	TRBJ2-5	NA	CASSYGTSGQETQYF	TGTGCCAGCAGTTATGGGACTAGCGGACAAGAGACCCAGTACTTC
TRBD1	TRBV7-2	TRBJ2-7	NA	CASSSTGRQYF	TGTGCCAGCAGCTCGACAGGGAGGCAGTACTTC
TRBD2	TRBV5-4	TRBJ2-2	NA	CASSPGTSGNTGELFF	TGTGCCAGCAGCCCAGGGACTAGCGGAAACACCGGGGAGCTGTTTTTT
TRBD2	TRBV7-2	TRBJ2-1	NA	CASSLREGLANEQFF	TGTGCCAGCAGCTTGCGGGAGGGCCTGGCGAATGAGCAGTTCTTC
TRBD2	TRBV7-9	TRBJ2-5	NA	CASSLGVSGSRVQETQYF	TGTGCCAGCAGCCTAGGAGTTAGCGGGAGTAGGGTTCAAGAGACCCAGTACTTC
NA	TRBV7-9	TRBJ1-4	NA	CASSKTMGGLDEKLFF	TGTGCCAGCAGCAAGACTATGGGGGGTCTGGATGAAAAACTGTTTTTT
NA	TRBV4-2	TRBJ2-7	few	CASSKGPGLLNYEQYF	TGTGCCAGCAGCAAAGGCCCGGGACTTCTAAACTACGAGCAGTACTTC
NA	TRBV19	TRBJ1-4	few	CASSGGVVREKLFF	TGTGCCAGTAGTGGCGGGGTTGTTAGGGAAAAACTGTTTTTT
NA	TRBV30	TRBJ2-7	NA	CAWRPIDRLGYEQYF	TGTGCCTGGAGGCCGATCGACAGGCTGGGTTACGAGCAGTACTTC
NA	TRBV7-7	TRBJ2-1	NA	CASSLGLAQGGNEQFF	TGTGCCAGCAGCTTAGGGCTAGCACAAGGAGGCAATGAGCAGTTCTTC
NA	TRBV2	TRBJ2-3	NA	CASRRQLRGDTQYF	TGTGCCAGCAGGAGACAGTTAAGAGGAGATACGCAGTATTTT
NA	TRBV5-6	TRBJ2-7	NA	CASSLRQDSYEQYF	TGTGCCAGCAGCTTGAGGCAGGATTCCTACGAGCAGTACTTC
NA	TRBV28	TRBJ2-1	few	CASSRARRGSYNEQFF	TGTGCCAGCAGCCGAGCGCGGCGCGGGTCCTACAATGAGCAGTTCTTC
NA	TRBV5-6	TRBJ2-7	NA	CASSFAGVGSYEQYF	TGTGCCAGCAGCTTCGCAGGGGTAGGATCCTACGAGCAGTACTTC
NA	TRBV29-1	TRBJ1-2	NA	CSVAGLYYGYTF	TGCAGCGTTGCTGGGCTCTACTATGGCTACACCTTC
NA	TRBV25-1	TRBJ1-1	NA	CASSDRGHTEAFF	TGTGCCAGCAGTGATAGAGGGCACACTGAAGCTTTCTTT
TRBD2	TRBV19	TRBJ2-7	NA	CASSRGGGSSYEQYF	TGTGCCAGTAGCCGCGGCGGGGGAAGCTCCTACGAGCAGTACTTC
NA	TRBV28	TRBJ2-7	NA	CASSLAPGVSYEQYF	TGTGCCAGCAGTTTGGCTCCAGGGGTTTCCTACGAGCAGTACTTC
NA	TRBV19	TRBJ2-7	NA	CASSIGGRYEQYF	TGTGCCAGTAGTATAGGAGGGAGGTACGAGCAGTACTTC
NA	TRBV27	TRBJ1-4	NA	CASSLGAGEKLFF	TGTGCCAGCAGTCTGGGGGCGGGTGAAAAACTGTTTTTT
TRBD2	TRBV5-4	TRBJ2-4	NA	CASSREGRGRAKNIQYF	TGTGCCAGCAGCCGGGAGGGCAGGGGAAGGGCCAAAAACATTCAGTACTTC
NA	TRBV27	TRBJ2-3	NA	CASSLMGTDTQYF	TGTGCCAGCAGTCTAATGGGCACAGATACGCAGTATTTT
NA	TRBV4-2	TRBJ2-5	NA	CASSQDAAQETQYF	TGTGCCAGCAGCCAAGATGCGGCGCAAGAGACCCAGTACTTC